This TCR beta chain was profiled in a study of blood T cell repertoires in COVID-19. Across the study: COVID-19 samples from acute and convalescent phases originated in the United States, Italy and Spain. Nucleic acid was either cDNA or gDNA, and it came from T cells, B-cell-depleted T cells, or PBMCs.

Authors' analysis steps: Amplified reference gene primers provided the basis for estimating nucleated cell counts. Assay: immunoSEQ multiplex PCR; the TCRdb copy retains only in-frame clones and omits some. V, J and clone size are taken as reported in that table, and D and trimming were inferred from the DNA itself. The sample records around 250,000 clones, more than 70% being singletons. The junction had 9 bases not matched to a gene; V was cut back by 0 bases and J by 8 bases. CDR1 LNHNV and CDR2 YYDKDF come from the germline V gene (reference sequence). The CDR3 is made up of 15 amino acids. This clone showed up just a few times.

The receptor was derived from an elderly man with acute or convalescent COVID-19. The chain carries TRBV15 and TRBJ1-2, with 7 bases identical to TRBD1. The source material was peripheral blood. The CDR3 nucleotides are TGTGCCACCAGCAGAGACCGGGACAGCCGGGTGGGCTACACCTTC. It codes for CATSRDRDSRVGYTF. The full variable domain, its missing parts supplied by reference TRBV15 and TRBJ1-2, is DAMVIQNPRYQVTQFGKPVTLSCSQTLNHNVMYWYQQKSSQAPKLLFHYYDKDFNNEADTPDNFQSRRPNTSFCFLDIRSPGLGDTAMYLCATSRDRDSRVGYTFGSGTRLTVV.